Included here is one TCR beta chain sequence, with context. The data derive from a study of somatic mutations in cytotoxic T cells in rheumatoid arthritis. Clones were sequenced by immunoSEQ multiplex PCR, and TCRdb holds only the in-frame ones, with some missing. The sample lists 7,500 to 10,000 clones, about 79% occurring once. Germline-derived CDR1 and CDR2 are SNHLY and FYNNEI. V lost 7 bases, J lost 0 bases, and 20 bases stayed unmatched. This CDR3 is 20 amino acids long. This receptor was identified in an adult with rheumatoid arthritis. Sequenced material: CD8+ T cells sorted from blood. V and J are TRBV2 and TRBJ1-4; 7 bases are a match to TRBD1. The CDR3 protein is CASTLQRDSVQVATNEKLFF. The CDR3 bases are TGTGCCAGCACCCTACAAAGGGACAGCGTTCAGGTTGCAACTAATGAAAAACTGTTTTTT.